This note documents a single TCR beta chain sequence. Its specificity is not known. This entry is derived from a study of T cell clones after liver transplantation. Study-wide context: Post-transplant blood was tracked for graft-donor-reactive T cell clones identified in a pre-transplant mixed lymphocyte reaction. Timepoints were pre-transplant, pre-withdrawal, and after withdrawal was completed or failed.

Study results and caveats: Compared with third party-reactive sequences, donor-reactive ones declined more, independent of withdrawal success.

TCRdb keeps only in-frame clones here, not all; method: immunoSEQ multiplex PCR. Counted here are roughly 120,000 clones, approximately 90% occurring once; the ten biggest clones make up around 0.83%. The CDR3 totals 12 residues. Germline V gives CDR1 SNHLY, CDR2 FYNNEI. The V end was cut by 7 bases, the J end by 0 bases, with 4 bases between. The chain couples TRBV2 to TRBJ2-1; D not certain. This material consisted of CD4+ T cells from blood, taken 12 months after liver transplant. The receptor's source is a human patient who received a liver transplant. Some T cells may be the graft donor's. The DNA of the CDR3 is TGTGCCAGCACAGGCTCCTACAATGAGCAGTTCTTC. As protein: CASTGSYNEQFF.